The clone carrying this T cell receptor (beta chain) appeared a few times. Its antigen is not known. Mismatch with germline at one junction end may stem from a read error. The CDR3 runs to 14 residues. The V gene's germline CDR1 is DFQATT and CDR2 SNEGSKA (reference sequence). The data stem from a study of T-cell memory formation after mild COVID-19. As for the study in general: Largely, the TCR clusters proved donor specific. Study-wide points: The pre-infection memory compartment contained some responding clones, suggesting cross-reactive memory joined.

TCRdb re-derived calls from the 5' RACE reads in MiXCR, one entry per CDR3 protein. The sample holds fewer than 700,000 distinct CDR3 sequences, 15% to 20% seen once. Sequenced: PBMCs or a T cell subset sorted from them (not recorded which). The chain joins TRBV20-1 to TRBJ2-1, with D maybe TRBD2 (6 bases). The clonotype comes from an adult woman who had mild COVID-19 (a few samples of this study predate the infection). Cell type and time point are not known. The CDR3 reads CSASGGLSYDEQFF. In DNA, the CDR3 is TGCAGTGCTAGTGGGGGACTGAGCTACGATGAGCAGTTCTTC.